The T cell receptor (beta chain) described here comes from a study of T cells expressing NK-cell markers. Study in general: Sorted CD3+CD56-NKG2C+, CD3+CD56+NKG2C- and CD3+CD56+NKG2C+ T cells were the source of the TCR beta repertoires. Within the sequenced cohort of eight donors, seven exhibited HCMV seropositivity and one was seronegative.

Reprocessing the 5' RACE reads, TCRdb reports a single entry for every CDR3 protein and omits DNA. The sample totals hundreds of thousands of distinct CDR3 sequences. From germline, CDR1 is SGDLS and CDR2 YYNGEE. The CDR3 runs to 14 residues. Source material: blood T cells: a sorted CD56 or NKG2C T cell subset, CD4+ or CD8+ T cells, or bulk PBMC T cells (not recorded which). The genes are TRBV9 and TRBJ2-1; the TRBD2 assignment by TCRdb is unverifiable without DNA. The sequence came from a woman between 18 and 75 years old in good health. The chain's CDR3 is CASSAREGNNEQFF.